These T cell receptor beta chains were read from a single sample in a study of T cell responses to AZD1222 COVID-19 vaccine. TCRdb's copy holds only in-frame clones and misses some; the assay was immunoSEQ multiplex PCR. The table includes 80,000 or so clones, about 85% detected once. Material: peripheral blood, obtained on day 0 of AZD1222 vaccination. All receptors derive from an adult in good health. Each CDR3 is given with its conserved first and last residue. A D gene is named only where the DNA matches it firmly. Size is omitted from some rows. Given values are once, few, many or a class for expanded clones.

J gene	V gene	clone size	D gene	CDR3 protein	CDR3 DNA
TRBJ2-1	TRBV24-1	-	TRBD1	CATSKGQGIYEQFF	TGTGCCACCAGCAAAGGACAGGGTATCTATGAGCAGTTCTTC
TRBJ1-3	TRBV5-5	-	-	CASSLVGIGNTIYF	TGTGCCAGCAGCTTGGTGGGGATAGGAAACACCATATATTTT
TRBJ1-2	TRBV11-2	-	TRBD1	CASRPTRGQGGIYGYTF	TGTGCCAGCAGACCAACCCGTGGACAGGGAGGGATATATGGCTACACCTTC
TRBJ2-1	TRBV30	-	-	CAWSLGTSYNEQFF	TGTGCCTGGAGTCTAGGGACGTCTTACAATGAGCAGTTCTTC
TRBJ2-7	TRBV27	-	TRBD2	CASSLRGGLAGRRSYEQYF	TGTGCCAGCAGTTTAAGGGGTGGACTAGCGGGAAGAAGGTCCTACGAGCAGTACTTC
TRBJ1-5	TRBV27	-	-	CASSLLGGGAGNQPQHF	TGTGCCAGCAGTTTATTGGGTGGGGGCGCGGGAAATCAGCCCCAGCATTTT
TRBJ2-6	TRBV5-5	-	-	CASSIQARAGANVLTF	TGTGCCAGCAGTATACAGGCTCGTGCGGGGGCCAACGTCCTGACTTTC
TRBJ1-2	TRBV6-5	-	-	CASLLIKANYGYTF	TGTGCCAGTCTCCTAATCAAAGCTAACTATGGCTACACCTTC
TRBJ2-5	TRBV5-8	-	TRBD1	CASSHRGTQETQYF	TGTGCCAGCAGCCACAGGGGGACCCAAGAGACCCAGTACTTC
TRBJ1-1	TRBV11-1	-	-	CASSSSRGRTEAFF	TGTGCCAGCAGCTCCAGCCGGGGCCGCACTGAAGCTTTCTTT
TRBJ2-7	TRBV19	few	-	CASGDAGLYEQYF	TGTGCCAGCGGGGATGCGGGGCTATACGAGCAGTACTTC
TRBJ2-7	TRBV16	once	TRBD2	CASSQSILAGGRSYEQYF	TGTGCCAGCAGCCAATCGATCCTAGCGGGAGGGAGAAGCTACGAGCAGTACTTC
TRBJ1-1	TRBV10-3	-	-	CAISESESYKTEAFF	TGTGCCATCAGTGAGTCGGAGTCGTACAAAACTGAAGCTTTCTTT
TRBJ1-4	TRBV5-1	-	TRBD1	CASSLTGTGGEKLFF	TGCGCCAGCAGCTTAACCGGGACAGGGGGTGAAAAACTGTTTTTT
TRBJ1-1	TRBV19	once	-	CASSSLGDKNTEAFF	TGTGCCAGTAGTTCCCTGGGAGATAAGAACACTGAAGCTTTCTTT
TRBJ2-5	TRBV5-5	-	TRBD1	CASSFRQGQETQYF	TGTGCCAGCAGCTTTCGACAGGGGCAAGAGACCCAGTACTTC
TRBJ1-1	TRBV28	few	-	CASPRSAGDSNTEAFF	TGTGCCAGCCCACGGTCCGCAGGGGATTCGAACACTGAAGCTTTCTTT
TRBJ2-5	TRBV7-2	-	TRBD2	CASSLGLAGRETQYF	TGTGCCAGCAGCTTAGGACTAGCGGGACGAGAGACCCAGTACTTC
TRBJ1-4	TRBV5-6	-	-	CASSFGGSGEKLFF	TGTGCCAGCAGCTTTGGGGGCAGTGGTGAAAAACTGTTTTTT
TRBJ2-5	TRBV10-2	few	TRBD2	CASTLAASGTETQYF	TGCGCCAGCACCCTAGCAGCTAGCGGGACGGAGACCCAGTACTTC
TRBJ2-1	TRBV5-1	-	TRBD2	CASSLDASGAYNEQFF	TGCGCCAGCAGCTTGGACGCTAGCGGGGCCTACAATGAGCAGTTCTTC
TRBJ1-4	TRBV7-2	-	-	CASRRVGEKLFF	TGTGCCAGCCGGCGGGTCGGCGAAAAACTGTTTTTT
TRBJ2-5	TRBV9	-	TRBD2	CASSPGGGRETQYF	TGTGCCAGCAGCCCCGGCGGGGGGCGTGAGACCCAGTACTTC